Listed below are T cell receptor beta chains from one sample, sequenced in a study of cytomegalovirus exposure and HLA in healthy donors. Data came from immunoSEQ multiplex PCR; TCRdb stores just in-frame clones and leaves some out. The sample consists of about 130,000 clones, approximately 92% of them appearing once. The sample was PBMCs. These receptors were collected from a woman between 18 and 30 years old in good health and CMV-seronegative. Both conserved end residues are part of each CDR3. A D gene is named only where the DNA matches it firmly. Size is stated for part of the rows, as once, few or many counts, or as a class when the clone is expanded.

clone_size	d_call	v_call	j_call	cdr3_nt	cdr3_aa
.	TRBD2	TRBV19	TRBJ2-2	TGTGCCAGTAGAGTCCGCTGGGGAAGCGGGGCTTTGGACACCGGGGAGCTGTTTTTT	CASRVRWGSGALDTGELFF
.	TRBD1	TRBV25-1	TRBJ1-2	TGTGCCAGCAGTGAATTAGGGACAGGAAACGATGGCTACACCTTC	CASSELGTGNDGYTF
.	TRBD1	TRBV29-1	TRBJ1-2	TGCACCACTGGACAGGGCTATGGCTACACCTTC	CTTGQGYGYTF
.	.	TRBV6-1	TRBJ1-6	TGTGCCAGCAGTGAACAATATTCTACCTCCTCAGGGGTGTCCCTCCACTTT	CASSEQYSTSSGVSLHF
few	.	TRBV4-2	TRBJ1-5	TGTGCCAGCAGCGATGAGGAACAGCCCCAGCATTTT	CASSDEEQPQHF
.	.	TRBV6-4	TRBJ1-6	TGTGCCAGCAGCCGGGGGGTTAATTCACCCCTCCACTTT	CASSRGVNSPLHF
.	.	TRBV9	TRBJ2-3	TGTGCCAGCAGCGTCTCAAGTGTACCCTACACAGATACGCAGTATTTT	CASSVSSVPYTDTQYF
.	.	TRBV5-1	TRBJ2-2	TGCGCCAGCAGCTTGGTATCAGGGCACACCGGGGAGCTGTTTTTT	CASSLVSGHTGELFF
once	.	TRBV6-1	TRBJ2-2	TGTGCCAGCAACGGCGATCGACAGATCACCGGGGAGCTGTTTTTT	CASNGDRQITGELFF
.	TRBD2	TRBV2	TRBJ2-3	TGTGCCAGTAGCCAGCGGGGACCAGATACGCAGTATTTT	CASSQRGPDTQYF
.	.	TRBV2	TRBJ2-1	TGTGCCAGCAGCACTAGCTACCCTGTCAATGAGCAGTTCTTC	CASSTSYPVNEQFF
.	.	TRBV4-1	TRBJ1-1	TGCGCCAGCAGCCACACCAATTCAGGGTTGGGGATGAACACTGAAGCTTTCTTT	CASSHTNSGLGMNTEAFF
.	.	TRBV2	TRBJ1-1	TGTGCCAGCAGGAAAACAGGTCGAGTCACTGAAGCTTTCTTT	CASRKTGRVTEAFF
once	.	TRBV6-5	TRBJ2-1	TGTGCCAGCAGTTACAGGGGTGGGCCCTACAATGAGCAGTTCTTC	CASSYRGGPYNEQFF
.	TRBD1	TRBV11-3	TRBJ2-2	TGTGCCAGCAGCCGGGACAGGGCCACCGGGGAGCTGTTTTTT	CASSRDRATGELFF
once	.	TRBV18	TRBJ1-1	TGTGCCAGCTCTCCCTCTGAATTACACAGATCCGAAGCTTTCTTT	CASSPSELHRSEAFF
.	.	TRBV6-5	TRBJ2-1	TGTGCCAGCAGTGAGCGCAACTACAATGAGCAGTTCTTC	CASSERNYNEQFF
.	TRBD1	TRBV6-5	TRBJ1-1	TGTGCCAGCATCAGGGGGAGGGAAGCTTTCTTT	CASIRGREAFF
.	TRBD1	TRBV7-2	TRBJ2-1	TGTGCCAGCAGCACCCGGACAGGGAACAATGAGCAGTTCTTC	CASSTRTGNNEQFF
.	.	TRBV2	TRBJ2-1	TGTGCCAGCAGTGAAAGGGGGGGGCTCAATGAGCAGTTCTTC	CASSERGGLNEQFF
.	.	TRBV6-5	TRBJ2-3	TGTGCCAGCAGTTATCTACAGGGTGAGGGGACAGATACGCAGTATTTT	CASSYLQGEGTDTQYF
.	.	TRBV27	TRBJ2-2	TGTGCCAGCAGTCCCTATCGGGGAAACACCGGGGAGCTGTTTTTT	CASSPYRGNTGELFF
.	.	TRBV15	TRBJ1-6	TGTGCCACCAGCAGAGATGAGCAGGGCGATTCCTATAATTCACCCCTCCACTTT	CATSRDEQGDSYNSPLHF
.	TRBD2	TRBV7-3	TRBJ2-1	TGTGCCAGCAGCTTCGCAGGACTAGCGAACAATGAGCAGTTCTTC	CASSFAGLANNEQFF
.	.	TRBV11-2	TRBJ2-1	TGTGCCAGCAGCAACCGGTTGAGCTCCTACAATGAGCAGTTCTTC	CASSNRLSSYNEQFF
.	.	TRBV5-1	TRBJ1-6	TGCGCCAGCAGCTCCAGCGGGGGTTGGGCACCCCTCCACTTT	CASSSSGGWAPLHF
.	.	TRBV7-3	TRBJ1-2	TGTGCCAGCAGCTTAGGGCAGGGAGGCGGCTACACCTTC	CASSLGQGGGYTF
few	.	TRBV19	TRBJ1-3	TGTGCCAGTAGTACAGCGGATGGAAACACCATATATTTT	CASSTADGNTIYF
.	TRBD1	TRBV6-5	TRBJ2-7	TGTGCCAGCAGTTACTCAGGGGGCTCGTACGAGCAGTACTTC	CASSYSGGSYEQYF
many	TRBD1	TRBV19	TRBJ1-5	TGTGCCAGTAGTATAGGGTCTATGGGGACAGGGAGTCAGCCCCAGCATTTT	CASSIGSMGTGSQPQHF
.	.	TRBV6-5	TRBJ1-3	TGTGCCAGCAGTTACTCGGGGACACTCTCTGGAAACACCATATATTTT	CASSYSGTLSGNTIYF
few	.	TRBV7-8	TRBJ2-7	TGTGCCAGCAGCTGGAGGACAGATTACGAGCAGTACTTC	CASSWRTDYEQYF
.	TRBD2	TRBV5-1	TRBJ2-1	TGCGCCAGCAGCTTGGATCCAGCGGGGGTGAATGAGCAGTTCTTC	CASSLDPAGVNEQFF
few	.	TRBV5-1	TRBJ1-1	TGCGCCAGCAGCGCGCCCCCCGAGGACACTGAAGCTTTCTTT	CASSAPPEDTEAFF
few	.	TRBV6-1	TRBJ1-5	TGTGCCAGCATAAAGGGCGGGGCCACTCAGCCCCAGCATTTT	CASIKGGATQPQHF
.	TRBD1	TRBV5-6	TRBJ2-5	TGTGCCAGCAGCCTGGACAGGGGGCGAGAGACCCAGTACTTC	CASSLDRGRETQYF
.	TRBD1	TRBV4-2	TRBJ2-7	TGTGCCAGCAGCCAAGACCCGACAGGGGCGGCCTACGAGCAGTACTTC	CASSQDPTGAAYEQYF
few	.	TRBV2	TRBJ2-7	TGTGCCAGCAGTGAAGCGGGCAGTCAGCAAGCCGAGCAGTACTTC	CASSEAGSQQAEQYF
.	TRBD2	TRBV9	TRBJ2-1	TGTGCCAGCAGCGTAGCGGGGAGGGTGGGTGATGAGCAGTTCTTC	CASSVAGRVGDEQFF
.	TRBD1	TRBV10-3	TRBJ1-1	TGTGCCATTAGAGACCCCTCCGCCTTGGGACAGGGGCCCCCGAACACTGAAGCTTTCTTT	CAIRDPSALGQGPPNTEAFF
.	.	TRBV4-2	TRBJ2-3	TGTGCCAGCAGCCAAGACGCGGGGCCGGGCACAGATACGCAGTATTTT	CASSQDAGPGTDTQYF
once	.	TRBV5-1	TRBJ1-1	TGCGCCAGCAGCTTGCAGGGCCCTGCGAACACTGAAGCTTTCTTT	CASSLQGPANTEAFF
.	.	TRBV18	TRBJ1-2	TGTGCCAGCTCACCACTAGCAGGGACTAACTATGGCTACACCTTC	CASSPLAGTNYGYTF
.	.	TRBV5-6	TRBJ2-7	TGTGCCAGCAGCTTGGGCAGGTACGAGCAGTACTTC	CASSLGRYEQYF
.	.	TRBV7-3	TRBJ1-2	TGTGCCAGCAGCTTAACCCCCACTCAGGGGAACTATGGCTACACCTTC	CASSLTPTQGNYGYTF
.	TRBD1	TRBV29-1	TRBJ1-4	TGCAGCGTTGAAGAAAGGGGACAGTTCCCTGAAAAACTGTTTTTT	CSVEERGQFPEKLFF
.	TRBD2	TRBV15	TRBJ2-5	TGTGCCACCAGCAGGACTAGCGGGAACCAAGAGACCCAGTACTTC	CATSRTSGNQETQYF
.	.	TRBV11-1	TRBJ2-1	TGTGCCAGCAGCTTAACCCCTAGAAAGAATGAGCAGTTCTTC	CASSLTPRKNEQFF
once	TRBD1	TRBV6-5	TRBJ1-5	TGTGCCAGCAGAACCGGGACAGGGCTGAATCAGCCCCAGCATTTT	CASRTGTGLNQPQHF
.	TRBD1	TRBV7-2	TRBJ1-2	TGTGCCAGCAGCCCTCAGACAGGGGGCGGGTGGGCCTATGGCTACACCTTC	CASSPQTGGGWAYGYTF
.	TRBD1	TRBV4-1	TRBJ1-5	TGCGCCAGCAGCCAGGACGGGACAGGGGGTCAGCCCCAGCATTTT	CASSQDGTGGQPQHF